One TCR beta chain is described in this entry. As yet, its antigen is unknown. Germline CDR1 SGHDT, CDR2 YYEEEE. The CDR3 covers 14 residues. V was cut by 3 bases and J by 4 bases, with 14 bases left in between. Time point: week 11, during vaccination. In every dose of vaccine, 300 ug of mutant IDH1 20-mer peptide was given alongside topical imiquimod. The data are from a study of a mutant IDH1 vaccine in newly diagnosed glioma. Method: immunoSEQ multiplex PCR; TCRdb's copy keeps in-frame clones and lacks some. The sample contains about 36,000 clones, around 80% of which appear only once. The TCR originated in a woman in her twenties or thirties with glioma. Some clones in this sample may be carry-over from other donors' samples. The chain combines TRBV5-6 with TRBJ2-7; D assignment may be TRBD1 or TRBD2 (5 bases each). The sample in question was peripheral blood mononuclear cells (PBMCs), obtained from a glioma patient whose treatment included an IDH1 peptide vaccine. The CDR3 reads CASSYDGTAYEQYF. The CDR3 nucleotides are TGTGCCAGCAGCTACGATGGGACGGCGTACGAGCAGTACTTC.